The present TCR beta chain was sequenced within a study of T-cell memory formation after mild COVID-19. Study summary: TCR clusters were mostly confined to one donor each.

Barcoded TCR alpha and TCR beta cDNA libraries with UMIs came from 5'RACE using constant-segment primers. TCRdb re-derived calls from the 5' RACE reads in MiXCR, one entry per CDR3 protein. Among over 250,000 distinct CDR3 sequences, approximately 15% were seen once, and the ten largest hold roughly a fifth. About this clonotype: Its antigen is currently unknown.

Overall study findings and caveats: A second wave expanding day 15 to 37 was CD4+-biased; contracting clones were balanced. The CD4+ clones that contracted clustered mainly within CM and EM, and the CD8+ clones concentrated in EMRA.

The source material was PBMCs or a T cell subset sorted from them (not recorded which). This receptor was obtained from a man between 18 and 35 years old who had mild COVID-19 (a few samples of this study predate the infection). Cell type and time point are not known.

CDR3 bases: TGTGCCAGCAGTAGGGGCGAGACTGAAGCTTTCTTT. Encoded protein: CASSRGETEAFF. The gene calls are TRBV6-5 and TRBJ1-1; TRBD1 might be the D (5 bases). Deletions cut 5 bases from V and 5 bases from J, with 9 bases between. The CDR3 extends over 12 amino acids. Per germline, CDR1 MNHEY and CDR2 SVGAGI.